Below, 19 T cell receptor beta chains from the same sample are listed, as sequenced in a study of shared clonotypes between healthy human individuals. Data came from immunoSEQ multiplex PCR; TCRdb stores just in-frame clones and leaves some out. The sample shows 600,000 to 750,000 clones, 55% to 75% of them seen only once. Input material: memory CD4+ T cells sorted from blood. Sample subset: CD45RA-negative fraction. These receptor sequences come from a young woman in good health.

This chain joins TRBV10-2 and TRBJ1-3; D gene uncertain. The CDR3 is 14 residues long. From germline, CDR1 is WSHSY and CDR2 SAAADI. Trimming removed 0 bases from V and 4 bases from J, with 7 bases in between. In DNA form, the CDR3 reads TGCGCCAGCAGTGAGTCGTTTAGAGGAAACACCATATATTTT. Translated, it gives CASSESFRGNTIYF.

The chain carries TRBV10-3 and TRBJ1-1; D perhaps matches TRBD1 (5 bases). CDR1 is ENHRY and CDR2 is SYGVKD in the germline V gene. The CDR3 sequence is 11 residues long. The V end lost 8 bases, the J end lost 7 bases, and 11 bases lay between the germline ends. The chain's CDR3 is CAIGGDGEAFF. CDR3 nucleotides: TGTGCCATCGGGGGAGACGGTGAAGCTTTCTTT.

The CDR3 DNA follows: TGTGCCAGCGGGGGCGGCGGGTTGGGCGAGACCCAGTACTTC. It encodes CASGGGGLGETQYF. The gene calls are TRBV2 and TRBJ2-5; weak D call: TRBD1 (6 bases). CDR3 length: 14 amino acids. The V end lost 8 bases, the J end lost 5 bases, and 18 bases lay between the germline ends. Germline assignment: CDR1 SNHLY and CDR2 FYNNEI.

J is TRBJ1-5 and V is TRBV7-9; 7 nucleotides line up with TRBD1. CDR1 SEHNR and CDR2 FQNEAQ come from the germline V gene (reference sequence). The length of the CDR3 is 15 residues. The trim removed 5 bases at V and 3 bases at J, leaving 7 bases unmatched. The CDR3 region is CASSARQGDNQPQHF. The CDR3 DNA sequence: TGTGCCAGCAGCGCCCGACAGGGAGACAATCAGCCCCAGCATTTT.

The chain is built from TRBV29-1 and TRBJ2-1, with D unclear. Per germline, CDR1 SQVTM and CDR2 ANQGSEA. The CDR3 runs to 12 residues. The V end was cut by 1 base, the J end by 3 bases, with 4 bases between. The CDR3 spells CSVEGYYNEQFF. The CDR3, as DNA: TGCAGCGTTGAAGGCTACTACAATGAGCAGTTCTTC.

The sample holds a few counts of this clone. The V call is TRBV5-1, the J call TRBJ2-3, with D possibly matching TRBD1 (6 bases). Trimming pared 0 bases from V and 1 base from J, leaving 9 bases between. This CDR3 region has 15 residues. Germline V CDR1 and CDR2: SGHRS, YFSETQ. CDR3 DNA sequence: TGCGCCAGCAGCTTGGGACAGGCAGGCACAGATACGCAGTATTTT. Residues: CASSLGQAGTDTQYF.

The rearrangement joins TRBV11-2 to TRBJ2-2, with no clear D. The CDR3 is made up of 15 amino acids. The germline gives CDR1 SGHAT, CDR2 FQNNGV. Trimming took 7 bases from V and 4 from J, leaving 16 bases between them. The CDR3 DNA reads TGTGCCAGCACCTTTAGATCGCTAGGCACCGGGGAGCTGTTTTTT. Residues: CASTFRSLGTGELFF. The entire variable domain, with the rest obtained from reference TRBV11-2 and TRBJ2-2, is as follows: EAGVAQSPRYKIIEKRQSVAFWCNPISGHATLYWYQQILGQGPKLLIQFQNNGVVDDSQLPKDRFSAERLKGVDSTLKIQPAKLEDSAVYLCASTFRSLGTGELFFGEGSRLTVL.

This CDR3 reads CASSSDRRLAGDYEQYF. In DNA form, the CDR3 reads TGTGCCAGCAGCTCCGACCGGCGACTAGCGGGGGACTACGAGCAGTACTTC. This chain joins TRBV21-1 and TRBJ2-7; the table's D call, TRBD2, has no DNA check behind it. TRBV21-1 is a pseudogene segment. The CDR3 has 17 residues.

The CDR3 DNA follows: TGTGCCATCAGTGCCTCTCCGGGACTAGCGGGGGAAGATAATGAGCAGTTCTTC. Residues: CAISASPGLAGEDNEQFF. The chain has TRBV10-3 and TRBJ2-1; 14 nucleotides agree with TRBD2. This CDR3 has 18 amino acids. Germline lookup yields CDR1 ENHRY and CDR2 SYGVKD. Trimming removed 4 bases from V and 7 bases from J; junction bases left unmatched: 12.

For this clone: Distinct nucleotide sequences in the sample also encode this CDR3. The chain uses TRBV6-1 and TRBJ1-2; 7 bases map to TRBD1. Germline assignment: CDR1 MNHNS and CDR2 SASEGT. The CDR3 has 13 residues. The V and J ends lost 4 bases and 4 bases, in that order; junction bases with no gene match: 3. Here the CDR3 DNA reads TGTGCCAGCAGTGCGCAGGGGGGCTATGGCTACACCTTC. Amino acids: CASSAQGGYGYTF.

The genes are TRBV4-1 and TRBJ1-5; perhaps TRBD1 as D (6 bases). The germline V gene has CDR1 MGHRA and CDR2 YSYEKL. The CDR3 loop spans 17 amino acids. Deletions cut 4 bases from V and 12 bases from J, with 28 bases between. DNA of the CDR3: TGCGCCAGCAGCCTCAATAGGGGGGGGGAATCAGCCCCCCACCAGCATTTT. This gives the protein CASSLNRGGESAPHQHF.

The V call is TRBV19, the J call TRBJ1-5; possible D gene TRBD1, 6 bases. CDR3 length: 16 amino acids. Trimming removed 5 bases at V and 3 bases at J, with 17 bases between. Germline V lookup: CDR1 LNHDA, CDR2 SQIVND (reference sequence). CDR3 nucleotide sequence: TGTGCCAGTAGTCCTAGGGGGGGGCGGAACAATCAGCCCCAGCATTTT. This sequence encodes CASSPRGGRNNQPQHF. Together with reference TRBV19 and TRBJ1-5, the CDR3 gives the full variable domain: DGGITQSPKYLFRKEGQNVTLSCEQNLNHDAMYWYRQDPGQGLRLIYYSQIVNDFQKGDIAEGYSVSREKKESFPLTVTSAQKNPTAFYLCASSPRGGRNNQPQHFGDGTRLSIL.

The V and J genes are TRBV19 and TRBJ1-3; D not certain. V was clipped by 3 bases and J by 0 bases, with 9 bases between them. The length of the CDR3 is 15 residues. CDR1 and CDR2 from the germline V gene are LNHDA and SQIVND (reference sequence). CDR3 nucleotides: TGTGCCAGTAGTATTCAGGATTACTCTGGAAACACCATATATTTT. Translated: CASSIQDYSGNTIYF.

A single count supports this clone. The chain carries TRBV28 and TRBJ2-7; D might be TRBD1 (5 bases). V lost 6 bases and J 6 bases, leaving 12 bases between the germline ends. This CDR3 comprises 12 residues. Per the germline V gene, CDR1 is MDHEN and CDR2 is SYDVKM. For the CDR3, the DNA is TGTGCCAGCAGCTCGACAGTGAGCGAGCAGTACTTC. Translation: CASSSTVSEQYF.

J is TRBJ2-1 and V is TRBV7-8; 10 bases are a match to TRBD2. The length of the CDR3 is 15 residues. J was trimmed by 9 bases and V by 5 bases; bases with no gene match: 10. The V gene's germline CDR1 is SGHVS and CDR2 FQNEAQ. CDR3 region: CASSPGLAGAGEQFF. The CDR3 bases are TGTGCCAGCAGCCCGGGGCTAGCGGGAGCCGGTGAGCAGTTCTTC.

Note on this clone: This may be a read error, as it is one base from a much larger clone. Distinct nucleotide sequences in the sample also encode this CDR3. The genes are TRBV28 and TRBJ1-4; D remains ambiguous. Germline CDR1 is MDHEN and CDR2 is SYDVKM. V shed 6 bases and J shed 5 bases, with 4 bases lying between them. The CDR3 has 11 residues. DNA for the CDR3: TGTGCCAGCAGAACAAATGAAAAACTGTTTTTT. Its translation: CASRTNEKLFF.

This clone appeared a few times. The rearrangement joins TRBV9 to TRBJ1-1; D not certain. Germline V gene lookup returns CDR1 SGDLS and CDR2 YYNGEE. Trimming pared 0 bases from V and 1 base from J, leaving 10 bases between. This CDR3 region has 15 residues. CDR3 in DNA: TGTGCCAGCAGCGTAGCCCCGACACCGAACACTGAAGCTTTCTTT. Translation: CASSVAPTPNTEAFF.

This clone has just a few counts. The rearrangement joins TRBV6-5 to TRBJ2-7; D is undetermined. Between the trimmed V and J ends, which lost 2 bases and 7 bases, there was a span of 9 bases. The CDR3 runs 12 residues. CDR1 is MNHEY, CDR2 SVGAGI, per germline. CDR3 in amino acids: CASSYNHGEQYF. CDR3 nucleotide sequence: TGTGCCAGCAGTTACAACCATGGGGAGCAGTACTTC.

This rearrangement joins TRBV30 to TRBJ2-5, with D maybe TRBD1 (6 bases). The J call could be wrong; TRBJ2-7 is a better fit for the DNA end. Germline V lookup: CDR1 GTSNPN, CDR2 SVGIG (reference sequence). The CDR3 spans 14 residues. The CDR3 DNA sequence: TGTGCCTGGAGTTCAGGGGTTTTGACCGACGAGCAGTACTTC. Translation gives CAWSSGVLTDEQYF.